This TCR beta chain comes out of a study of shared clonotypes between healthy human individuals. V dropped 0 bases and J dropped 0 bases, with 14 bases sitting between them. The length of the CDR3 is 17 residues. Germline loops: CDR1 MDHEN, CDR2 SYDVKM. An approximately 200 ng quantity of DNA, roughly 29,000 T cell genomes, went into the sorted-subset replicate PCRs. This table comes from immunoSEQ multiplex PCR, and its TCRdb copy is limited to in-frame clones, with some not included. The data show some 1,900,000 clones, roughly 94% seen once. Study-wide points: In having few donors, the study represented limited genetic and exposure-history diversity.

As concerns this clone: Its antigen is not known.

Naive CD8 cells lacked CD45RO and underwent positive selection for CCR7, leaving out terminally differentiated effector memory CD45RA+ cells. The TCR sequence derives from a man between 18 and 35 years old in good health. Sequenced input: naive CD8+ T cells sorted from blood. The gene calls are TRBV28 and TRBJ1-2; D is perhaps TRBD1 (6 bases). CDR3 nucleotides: TGTGCCAGCAGTTTATGGGGAACAGGGCTTTCTAACTATGGCTACACCTTC. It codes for CASSLWGTGLSNYGYTF.